These 24 T cell receptor beta chains were all obtained from the same sample, sequenced in a study of blood T cell repertoires in COVID-19. Here immunoSEQ multiplex PCR was the method, and the copy in TCRdb shows in-frame clones only, minus some. Of about 210,000 clones in the sample, around 86% were seen once. The sample consisted of PBMCs or T cells enriched from blood (not recorded which). The receptors here all came from a middle-aged woman with acute COVID-19.

The rearrangement links TRBV19 to TRBJ1-6; tentative D call: TRBD1 (6 bases). V gave up 4 bases and J gave up 8 bases, with 12 bases separating them. CDR1 is LNHDA and CDR2 is SQIVND in the germline V gene (reference sequence). This CDR3 region has 14 residues. In nucleotides, the CDR3 is TGTGCCAGTAGTACCGGACAGAATTATTCACCCCTCCACTTT. Its translation is CASSTGQNYSPLHF.

V gene TRBV4-1 combines with J gene TRBJ2-3, with TRBD2 matching 8 bases. Trimming removed 4 bases from V and 6 bases from J; junction bases left unmatched: 12. The length of the CDR3 is 16 residues. Germline lookup yields CDR1 MGHRA and CDR2 YSYEKL. The CDR3 region has the DNA TGCGCCAGCAGCCCGCTGCCAGCGGGAGTAGGCGATACGCAGTATTTT. This encodes CASSPLPAGVGDTQYF.

The chain carries TRBV29-1 and TRBJ1-2, with 10 nucleotides matching TRBD1. Germline lookup yields CDR1 SQVTM and CDR2 ANQGSEA. The CDR3 runs to 12 residues. V shed 4 bases and J 6 bases; nucleotides not matched to a gene: 2. The CDR3 nucleotides are TGCAGCGTTGGGGACAGGGGTCATGGCTACACCTTC. Its protein is CSVGDRGHGYTF.

The chain has TRBV5-1 and TRBJ2-7; TRBD1 matches at 9 bases. V gave up 4 bases and J gave up 6 bases; unmatched junction bases: 2. Germline V lookup: CDR1 SGHRS, CDR2 YFSETQ. The CDR3 contains 12 residues. CDR3 sequence reads: CASSTGQGEQYF. CDR3 bases: TGCGCCAGCAGCACGGGACAGGGCGAGCAGTACTTC. The whole variable domain, filled in from reference TRBV5-1 and TRBJ2-7, reads KAGVTQTPRYLIKTRGQQVTLSCSPISGHRSVSWYQQTPGQGLQFLFEYFSETQRNKGNFPGRFSGRQFSNSRSEMNVSTLELGDSALYLCASSTGQGEQYFGPGTRLTVT.

The chain recombines TRBV19 with TRBJ2-7, with D possibly being TRBD1 (6 bases). The CDR3 length is 13 residues. Trimming left V 3 bases short and J 4 bases short, with 10 bases between. CDR1 and CDR2 (germline): LNHDA, SQIVND (reference sequence). The CDR3 DNA is TGTGCCAGTAGTATCAAGCAGGGGTACGAGCAGTACTTC. Encoded protein: CASSIKQGYEQYF.

This clone was seen a single time. This chain links TRBV27 with TRBJ2-2, with 7 nucleotides matching TRBD1. The V segment lost 7 bases and the J segment 7 bases; nucleotides outside the gene matches: 21. CDR1 and CDR2 from the germline V gene are MNHEY and SMNVEV (reference sequence). The CDR3 contains 18 residues. The CDR3 loop is CASTTTGQPLGWVGELFF. CDR3 sequence (DNA): TGTGCCAGCACAACTACGGGACAGCCCCTTGGTTGGGTCGGGGAGCTGTTTTTT.

This chain joins TRBV7-8 and TRBJ1-1, with D possibly TRBD1 on 6 matching bases. The V and J ends lost 3 bases and 2 bases respectively, with 10 bases between them. The V gene's germline CDR1 is SGHVS and CDR2 FQNEAQ. The CDR3 totals 14 residues. CDR3 nucleotide sequence: TGTGCCAGCAGCTTTGGGACACCTAACACTGAAGCTTTCTTT. This gives the protein CASSFGTPNTEAFF.

V usage is TRBV28 and J usage is TRBJ1-3; maybe TRBD1 (5 bases). V was cut by 5 bases and J by 0 bases, with 8 bases left in between. This CDR3 is 14 amino acids long. Germline loops: CDR1 MDHEN, CDR2 SYDVKM. The CDR3 sequence is CASSPGLSGNTIYF. As DNA, the CDR3 is TGTGCCAGCAGTCCGGGACTCTCTGGAAACACCATATATTTT.

J is TRBJ2-1 and V is TRBV19; D possibly corresponds to TRBD2 (5 bases). V gave up 3 bases and J gave up 6 bases, with 9 bases separating them. The CDR3 covers 13 residues. In germline, CDR1 is LNHDA, CDR2 SQIVND (reference sequence). The CDR3 nucleotides are TGTGCCAGTAGTATCCTAGCTCGCAATGAGCAGTTCTTC. It encodes CASSILARNEQFF. Variable domain in full (rest from reference TRBV19 and TRBJ2-1): DGGITQSPKYLFRKEGQNVTLSCEQNLNHDAMYWYRQDPGQGLRLIYYSQIVNDFQKGDIAEGYSVSREKKESFPLTVTSAQKNPTAFYLCASSILARNEQFFGPGTRLTVL.

A single count supports this clone. One end of the junction is discordant with germline, which a read error may explain. The V gene is TRBV5-8, the J gene TRBJ2-7; D perhaps matches TRBD2 (5 bases). This CDR3 contains 12 residues. Germline CDR1 reads SGHTS; CDR2 reads YDEGEE. As DNA, the CDR3 is TGTGCCAGCAGCTTGGCCTCGGAGGTGCCCCACTTC. Amino acid sequence: CASSLASEVPHF.

Only one count was recorded for this clone. The genes are TRBV9 and TRBJ2-7, with a possible D match to TRBD2 (6 bases). This CDR3 has 16 amino acids. CDR1 and CDR2 from the germline V gene are SGDLS and YYNGEE. V was cut by 4 bases and J by 3 bases, with 20 bases left in between. CDR3 coding DNA: TGTGCCAGCAGCCCAAACTTGGGGGGTGGAGGCTACGAGCAGTACTTC. Its translation: CASSPNLGGGGYEQYF.

This chain links TRBV12-5 with TRBJ1-1; D gene ambiguous. The germline CDR1 and CDR2 sequences are LGHNT and FRNRAP. Trimming left V 8 bases short and J 0 bases short, with 10 bases between. The CDR3 extends over 13 amino acids. CDR3 nucleotides: TGTGCTAGTAACCGGGAAATGAACACTGAAGCTTTCTTT. Protein sequence: CASNREMNTEAFF.

The gene calls are TRBV2 and TRBJ2-1; 11 bases are shared with TRBD1. CDR1 and CDR2 (germline): SNHLY, FYNNEI. J gave up 4 bases and V 6 bases, and 5 bases lay outside the gene matches. The CDR3 has 15 amino acids. The CDR3 coding sequence is TGTGCCAGCAGAGCAGGACAGGGGGCGTACAATGAGCAGTTCTTC. The encoded protein is CASRAGQGAYNEQFF.

This clone appeared once. The CDR3 bases are TGCGCCAGCAGCTTGTCGGCCTACAATGAGCAGTTCTTC. Translating gives CASSLSAYNEQFF. The chain links TRBV5-1 to TRBJ2-1; D is uncertain. The CDR3 sequence is 13 residues long. CDR1 is SGHRS, CDR2 YFSETQ, per germline. Deletions cut 1 base from V and 2 bases from J, with 4 bases between.

J is TRBJ1-1 and V is TRBV27; 10 bases map to TRBD1. The CDR3 is made up of 14 amino acids. J gave up 5 bases and V 5 bases, and 5 bases lay outside the gene matches. CDR1 and CDR2 (germline): MNHEY, SMNVEV (reference sequence). DNA of the CDR3: TGTGCCAGCAGTGACCGACAGGGGGCAACTGAAGCTTTCTTT. This sequence encodes CASSDRQGATEAFF.

The rearrangement links TRBV5-1 to TRBJ2-5; D is perhaps TRBD2 (6 bases). The CDR3 is 14 residues long. Trimming shortened V by 3 bases and J by 0 bases, and 9 bases separated the two germline ends. The germline V gene encodes CDR1 SGHRS and CDR2 YFSETQ. The CDR3 reads CASSSGTHQETQYF. The CDR3 region has the DNA TGCGCCAGCAGCTCCGGGACTCACCAAGAGACCCAGTACTTC.

This clone has only a few counts. V is TRBV19 and J is TRBJ1-4; D gene uncertain. The CDR3 contains 14 residues. V dropped 2 bases and J dropped 8 bases, with 12 bases sitting between them. Looked up from germline, CDR1 is LNHDA and CDR2 is SQIVND (reference sequence). CDR3 coding DNA: TGTGCCAGTAGTATATGGGAGGGAGAGGAAAAACTGTTTTTT. It codes for CASSIWEGEEKLFF.

The chain carries TRBV4-1 and TRBJ2-7; TRBD2 matches 9 bases. Germline CDR1 reads MGHRA; CDR2 reads YSYEKL. Trimming cost V 0 bases and J 6 bases; bases outside gene matches: 9. There are 16 residues in the CDR3. Here the CDR3 reads CASSQDPRGRASEQYF. For the CDR3, the DNA is TGCGCCAGCAGCCAAGATCCTCGCGGGAGGGCCAGCGAGCAGTACTTC.

V and J are TRBV7-9 and TRBJ2-1; the D is unclear. The CDR3 runs to 14 residues. The ends were cut back, 5 bases at V and 7 bases at J, with 15 bases in the middle. Germline V gene data show CDR1 as SEHNR and CDR2 as FQNEAQ (reference sequence). The CDR3 nucleotides are TGTGCCAGCAGCCCTGTGCGGCCCTCTAATGAGCAGTTCTTC. This sequence encodes CASSPVRPSNEQFF.

The V call is TRBV19, the J call TRBJ2-1; TRBD1 matches 8 bases. V trimming: 5 bases; J trimming: 6 bases; junction bases outside the gene matches: 6. The CDR3 contains 14 residues. Germline V CDR1 and CDR2: LNHDA, SQIVND (reference sequence). The CDR3 loop is CASSLRTGINEQFF. The CDR3 nucleotides are TGTGCCAGTAGTCTCAGGACAGGGATCAATGAGCAGTTCTTC.

The genes are TRBV9 and TRBJ1-4; D may be TRBD1 (5 bases). The CDR3 length is 16 residues. Deletions cut 4 bases from V and 3 bases from J, with 16 bases between. The germline V gene encodes CDR1 SGDLS and CDR2 YYNGEE. The CDR3 sequence: CASSPTAGGANEKLFF. As DNA, the CDR3 is TGTGCCAGCAGCCCGACTGCGGGGGGTGCTAATGAAAAACTGTTTTTT.

The V and J genes are TRBV21-1 and TRBJ2-1; the D call in the table, TRBD2, was not verified against the DNA. TRBV21-1 is classified as a pseudogene. This CDR3 is built from 14 residues. The DNA of the CDR3 is TGTGCCAACTGCGGGTTAAGCTCCTACAATGAGCAGTTCTTC. Translation gives CANCGLSSYNEQFF.

This clone was seen a single time. The J gene is TRBJ2-1, the V gene TRBV24-1; 9 bases agree with TRBD1. The CDR3 spans 14 residues. Germline assignment: CDR1 KGHDR and CDR2 SFDVKD. Trimming cost V 5 bases and J 5 bases; bases outside gene matches: 3. Here the CDR3 reads CATSGDRGNNEQFF. The CDR3 DNA reads as TGTGCCACCAGTGGCGACAGGGGGAACAATGAGCAGTTCTTC.

CDR3 protein: CASSKEGQPWRPSGETLYNEQFF. The CDR3 nucleotides are TGTGCCAGCAGCAAAGAAGGGCAGCCCTGGAGGCCTTCTGGGGAGACACTCTACAATGAGCAGTTCTTC. V and J are TRBV21-1 and TRBJ2-1; TRBD2 is taken as the D call from the table, unchecked against the DNA. TRBV21-1 is described as a pseudogene. This CDR3 has 23 residues.